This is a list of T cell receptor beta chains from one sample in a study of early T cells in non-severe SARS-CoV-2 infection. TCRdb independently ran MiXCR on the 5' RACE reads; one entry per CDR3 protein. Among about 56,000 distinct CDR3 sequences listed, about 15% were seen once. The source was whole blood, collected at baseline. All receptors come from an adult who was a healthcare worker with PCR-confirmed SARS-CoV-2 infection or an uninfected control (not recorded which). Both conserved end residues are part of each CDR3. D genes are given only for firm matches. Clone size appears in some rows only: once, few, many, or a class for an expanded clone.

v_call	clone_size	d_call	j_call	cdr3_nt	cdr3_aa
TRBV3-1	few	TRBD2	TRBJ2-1	TGTGCCAGCAGCCACTACGCCGGGACTAGCGGGAGCTCCTACAATGAGCAGTTCTTC	CASSHYAGTSGSSYNEQFF
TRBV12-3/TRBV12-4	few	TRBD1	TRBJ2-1	TGTGCCAGCAGTTCCGGGACAGGGTCCTACAATGAGCAGTTCTTC	CASSSGTGSYNEQFF
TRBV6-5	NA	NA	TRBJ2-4	TGTGCCAGCATGGGGACAGCCAAAAACATTCAGTACTTC	CASMGTAKNIQYF
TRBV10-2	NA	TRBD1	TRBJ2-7	TGCGCCAGCAGATCAGGACAGGGGCTTGGCGAGCAGTACTTC	CASRSGQGLGEQYF
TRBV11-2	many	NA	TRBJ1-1	TGTGCCAGCAGCTTAGAGTTCGGCGCCCGGAACACTGAAGCTTTCTTT	CASSLEFGARNTEAFF
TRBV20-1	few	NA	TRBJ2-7	TGCAGTGCTAAGGAGGGGGCCTACGAGCAGTACTTC	CSAKEGAYEQYF
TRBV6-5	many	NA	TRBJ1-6	TGTGCCAGCAGGGGGGGGAGGACTTCACCCCTCCACTTT	CASRGGRTSPLHF
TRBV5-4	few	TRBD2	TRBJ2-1	TGTGCCAGCAGCTTTGGCGGGAGGAGCTCCTACAATGAGCAGTTCTTC	CASSFGGRSSYNEQFF
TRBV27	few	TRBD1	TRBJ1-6	TGTGCCAGCAGTTGGCGACAGGGGGGCCTAATTGAGGCCCTCCACTTT	CASSWRQGGLIEALHF
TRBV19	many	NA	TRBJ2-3	TGTGCCAGTAGTGGACCAGATACGCAGTATTTT	CASSGPDTQYF
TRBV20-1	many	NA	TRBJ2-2	TGCAGTGCTAGAGATAGAGGAATGAACACCGGGGAGCTGTTTTTT	CSARDRGMNTGELFF
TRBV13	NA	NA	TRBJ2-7	TGTGCCAGCAGCTTAGGTGCAGCCTCCTACGAGCAGTACTTC	CASSLGAASYEQYF
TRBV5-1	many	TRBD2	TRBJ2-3	TGCGCCAGCAGCTCGGAGGGTAGCGGGAGCCCCACAGATACGCAGTATTTT	CASSSEGSGSPTDTQYF
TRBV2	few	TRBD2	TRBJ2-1	TGTGCCAGAAGGAGGACTAGCGATGAGCAGTTCTTC	CARRRTSDEQFF
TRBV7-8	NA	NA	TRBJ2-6	TGTGCCAGCAGCTACCAGGGCTCTGGGGCCAACGTCCTGACTTTC	CASSYQGSGANVLTF
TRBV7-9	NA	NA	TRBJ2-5	TGTGCCAGCAGCTACCCACTTGCGACCCAGTACTTC	CASSYPLATQYF
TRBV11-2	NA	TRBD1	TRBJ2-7	TGTGCCAGCAGCTTTGCTGGGACAGGGGGGACCGAGCAGTACTTC	CASSFAGTGGTEQYF
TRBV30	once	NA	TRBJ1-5	TGTGCCTGGAGTGTTCACAGCGATCAGCCCCAGCATTTT	CAWSVHSDQPQHF
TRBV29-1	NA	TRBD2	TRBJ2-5	TGCAGCGTTAGCAGCGGGAAGGCAGAGACCCAGTACTTC	CSVSSGKAETQYF
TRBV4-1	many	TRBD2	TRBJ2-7	TGCGCCAGCAGCCAAGGAGGACTAGCGGGAGTTGAGCAGTACTTC	CASSQGGLAGVEQYF
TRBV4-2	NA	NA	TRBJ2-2	TGTGCCAGCAGCCAAGGGGCGGGTGAAGCGACCGGGGAGCTGTTTTTT	CASSQGAGEATGELFF
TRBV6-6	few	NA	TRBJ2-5	TGTGCCAGCAGTTACCCGACAGACCAAGAGACCCAGTACTTC	CASSYPTDQETQYF
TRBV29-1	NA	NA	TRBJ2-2	TGCAGCGTTGACGAGGGAAAGGGGACCGGGGAGCTGTTTTTT	CSVDEGKGTGELFF
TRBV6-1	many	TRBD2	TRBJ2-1	TGTGCCAGCAGTGAAGAGGGCGGGGGGTTTAATGAGCAGTTCTTC	CASSEEGGGFNEQFF
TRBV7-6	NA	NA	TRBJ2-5	TGTGCCAGCAGCCCCGTGGAAGGGACCCAGTACTTC	CASSPVEGTQYF
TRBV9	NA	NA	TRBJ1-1	TGTGCCAGCAGCGAGGGTATGAACACTGAAGCTTTCTTT	CASSEGMNTEAFF
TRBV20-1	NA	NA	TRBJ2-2	TGCAGTGCTAGAGCGGCACGGCCCGGGATGGTAGATAGGGAACACACCGGGGAGCTGTTTTTT	CSARAARPGMVDREHTGELFF
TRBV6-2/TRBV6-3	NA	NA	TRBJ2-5	TGTGCCAGCACCCCCGGGACAGCCGGAGGGCCGGAGACCCAGTACTTC	CASTPGTAGGPETQYF
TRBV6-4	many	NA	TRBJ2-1	TGTGCCAGCAGTGACGCGGATAGGCAGAGGGATTTCTTC	CASSDADRQRDFF